The 30 T cell receptor beta chains below were found in one sample sequenced in a study of T-cell memory formation after mild COVID-19 (dated by TCRdb to the early 2020s). The library was produced with 5' RACE. The sequencer was an Illumina NovaSeq 6000. The raw public data were reprocessed by TCRdb itself: fastp quality trimming at Q25, MiXCR clonotype calling, in-frame beta chains only. Each record represents a unique CDR3 protein, reported with the most common genes and DNA among its rows. Recorded for this sample are about 110,000 distinct CDR3 sequences; 22% of them occurred a single time. The ten most abundant clones make up roughly two fifths of the sample. The sequencing input was PBMCs or a T cell subset sorted from them (not recorded which). Source of these receptors: a young man who had mild COVID-19 (a few samples of this study predate the infection). The sample titles of this study are shuffled in the database, so cell type and time point are left out; the donor was told from shared clones.

The chain is built from TRBV12-3 or TRBV12-4 and TRBJ2-5, with TRBD1 matching 7 bases. The CDR3 has 14 amino acids. The J segment lost 3 bases and the V segment lost 6 bases, leaving 7 bases of the junction unmatched. The CDR3 sequence: CASSPGGLKETQYF. CDR3 DNA: TGTGCCAGCAGCCCAGGGGGTCTAAAAGAGACCCAGTACTTC.

The chain has TRBV7-9 and TRBJ1-2; 7 bases fit TRBD1. The V gene's germline CDR1 is SEHNR and CDR2 FQNEAQ (reference sequence). The CDR3 runs to 14 residues. With V trimmed by 4 bases and J by 5 bases, 7 bases remained unmatched. CDR3 nucleotide sequence: TGTGCCAGCAGCTCTAAGACAGGGTCTTATGGCTACACCTTC. Amino acid sequence: CASSSKTGSYGYTF.

CDR3 loop: CASSRVVREGVANYGYTF. The CDR3 coding sequence is TGTGCCAGCAGCCGGGTTGTAAGGGAAGGGGTCGCTAACTATGGCTACACCTTC. The chain employs TRBV6-5 and TRBJ1-2; D possibly corresponds to TRBD1 (5 bases). The CDR3 extends over 18 amino acids. Germline loops: CDR1 MNHEY, CDR2 SVGAGI. The ends were cut back, 6 bases at V and 0 bases at J, with 23 bases in the middle.

V gene TRBV6-5 combines with J gene TRBJ1-5; D not certain. CDR1 and CDR2 (germline): MNHEY, SVGAGI. V was trimmed by 0 bases and J by 8 bases, leaving 11 bases between them. The CDR3 runs 14 residues. CDR3 sequence: CASSYSQNWEPQHF. CDR3 nucleotides: TGTGCCAGCAGTTACTCGCAGAATTGGGAGCCCCAGCATTTT.

This clonotype was observed a handful of times. This chain's CDR3 is CSASSADHNEQFF. CDR3 nucleotide sequence: TGCAGTGCTAGTTCCGCCGACCACAATGAGCAGTTCTTC. This rearrangement joins TRBV20-1 to TRBJ2-1; no clear D gene. Per the germline V gene, CDR1 is DFQATT and CDR2 is SNEGSKA (reference sequence). V gave up 3 bases and J gave up 5 bases, with 11 bases separating them. The CDR3 runs to 13 residues.

This clonotype was seen ten or more times. J is TRBJ2-3 and V is TRBV14; TRBD1 aligns across 9 bases. The germline CDR1 and CDR2 sequences are SGHDN and FVKESK. CDR3 length: 16 amino acids. Losses at the gene ends were 5 bases for V and 6 bases for J; bases not matched to a gene: 12. The CDR3 loop is CASSTVQGQGVDTQYF. The CDR3, as DNA: TGTGCCAGCAGCACCGTCCAGGGACAGGGAGTCGATACGCAGTATTTT.

This clonotype was observed a few times. One junction end does not reproduce the germline sequence, and a read error may be involved. V usage is TRBV4-1 and J usage is TRBJ2-1; D may be TRBD1 or TRBD2 (6 bases each). CDR1 MGHRA and CDR2 YSYEKL come from the germline V gene. CDR3 length equals 11 residues. As DNA, the CDR3 is TGCGCCAGCAGCCAGGGGGGCCGGGTCCTCTTC. It translates to CASSQGGRVLF.

The chain links TRBV24-1 to TRBJ2-1, with 8 bases aligning to TRBD1. Germline trimming cut 11 bases from V and 4 bases from J; bases unmatched to any gene: 15. The CDR3 sequence is 16 residues long. Germline-derived CDR1 and CDR2 are KGHDR and SFDVKD. CDR3 loop: CASESGDRTYYNEQFF. The CDR3, as DNA: TGTGCCAGCGAATCTGGGGACAGGACCTATTACAATGAGCAGTTCTTC.

This rearrangement joins TRBV4-1 to TRBJ1-4; the D is unclear. The germline CDR1 and CDR2 sequences are MGHRA and YSYEKL. The CDR3 has 14 amino acids. V shed 3 bases and J shed 2 bases, with 7 bases lying between them. Here the CDR3 reads CASSHGSTNEKLFF. The CDR3 nucleotides read TGCGCCAGCAGCCACGGGTCGACTAATGAAAAACTGTTTTTT.

J is TRBJ1-5 and V is TRBV24-1; D remains ambiguous. V shed 0 bases and J shed 12 bases, with 14 bases lying between them. There are 14 residues in the CDR3. Per the germline V gene, CDR1 is KGHDR and CDR2 is SFDVKD. CDR3 protein: CATSDLLSGVGQHF. The CDR3 DNA sequence: TGTGCCACCAGTGATTTGTTGTCCGGGGTCGGCCAGCATTTT.

V gene TRBV30 combines with J gene TRBJ1-5; 9 bases line up with TRBD1. The germline gives CDR1 GTSNPN, CDR2 SVGIG (reference sequence). This CDR3 is 16 amino acids long. V lost 3 bases, J lost 3 bases, and 9 bases stayed unmatched. DNA of the CDR3: TGTGCCTGGAGCAAAGGGACAGGGTCTTACAATCAGCCCCAGCATTTT. Amino acid sequence: CAWSKGTGSYNQPQHF.

The V call is TRBV23-1, the J call TRBJ1-5, with D uncertain. TRBV23-1 is recorded as an ORF, its role being uncertain. V lost 2 bases and J lost 4, with 6 bases in between. This CDR3 contains 13 residues. The CDR3 loop is CASSQARNQPQHF. For the CDR3, the DNA is TGCGCCAGCAGTCAAGCGCGGAATCAGCCCCAGCATTTT.

In this sample, this clonotype turned up a few times. The J gene is TRBJ2-3, the V gene TRBV6-6; D may be TRBD2 (7 bases). Looked up from germline, CDR1 is MNHNY and CDR2 is SVGAGI (reference sequence). This CDR3 is built from 18 residues. V was clipped by 4 bases and J by 2 bases, with 22 bases between them. This CDR3 reads CASSSAKGKRGHTDTQYF. Here the CDR3 DNA reads TGTGCCAGCAGTTCGGCGAAAGGCAAGCGGGGACACACAGATACGCAGTATTTT.

The chain is built from TRBV19 and TRBJ1-5; no reliable D call. The germline V gene encodes CDR1 LNHDA and CDR2 SQIVND (reference sequence). Trimming stripped 10 bases from V and 4 bases from J, with 11 bases between. The CDR3 sequence is 12 residues long. In DNA, the CDR3 is TGTGCCATAGGCGCGGGGAATCAGCCCCAGCATTTT. It is translated as CAIGAGNQPQHF.

This clonotype was picked up many times. This chain connects TRBV9 to TRBJ1-2; no definite D call. The CDR3 runs 14 residues. Trimming left V 4 bases short and J 6 bases short, with 16 bases between. In germline, CDR1 is SGDLS, CDR2 YYNGEE. DNA for the CDR3: TGTGCCAGCAGCCGAGATGACACGCGGGATGGCTACACCTTC. Protein product: CASSRDDTRDGYTF.

The genes are TRBV7-9 and TRBJ2-1, with D unclear. The CDR3 is 12 amino acids. The V gene lost 2 bases and the J gene lost 9 bases, with 8 bases spanning the gap. Germline V gene lookup returns CDR1 SEHNR and CDR2 FQNEAQ (reference sequence). The DNA of the CDR3 is TGTGCCAGCAGCTTATATCCGGGTGAGCAGTTCTTC. Translation: CASSLYPGEQFF.

This clonotype appeared a few times. The V gene is TRBV7-9, the J gene TRBJ2-1; a possible D gene is TRBD1 (6 bases). CDR1 is SEHNR, CDR2 FQNEAQ, per germline (reference sequence). The CDR3 spans 14 residues. V gave up 3 bases and J gave up 10 bases, with 16 bases separating them. The CDR3 here is CASSFEGQRGEQFF. For the CDR3, the DNA is TGTGCCAGCAGCTTTGAGGGCCAGAGGGGGGAGCAGTTCTTC. The variable domain in full, with the rest retrieved from reference TRBV7-9 and TRBJ2-1, is DTGVSQNPRHKITKRGQNVTFRCDPISEHNRLYWYRQTLGQGPEFLTYFQNEAQLEKSRLLSDRFSAERPKGSFSTLEIQRTEQGDSAMYLCASSFEGQRGEQFFGPGTRLTVL.

This sequence joins TRBV12-3 or TRBV12-4 and TRBJ2-7, with D maybe TRBD2 (6 bases). V dropped 3 bases and J dropped 1 base, with 13 bases sitting between them. This CDR3 contains 15 residues. CDR3 loop: CASSFLRGGSYEQYF. The CDR3 DNA sequence: TGTGCCAGCAGTTTCTTGCGGGGCGGTTCCTACGAGCAGTACTTC.

The gene calls are TRBV6-5 and TRBJ2-7, with TRBD1 matching over 8 bases. The CDR3 length is 14 residues. V lost 6 bases and J lost 3; bases outside the gene matches: 7. Looked up from germline, CDR1 is MNHEY and CDR2 is SVGAGI. The CDR3 DNA sequence: TGTGCCAGCAGCCGCTGGACAGGGAGCTACGAGCAGTACTTC. Its protein is CASSRWTGSYEQYF.

This clonotype was seen only a few times. CDR3 amino acids: CASSLGGPAHNEQFF. In DNA, the CDR3 is TGTGCCAGCAGCTTGGGGGGCCCTGCGCACAATGAGCAGTTCTTC. This rearrangement joins TRBV5-4 to TRBJ2-1; possibly TRBD1 for D (5 bases). The CDR3 totals 15 residues. The V and J ends lost 0 bases and 5 bases respectively, with 12 bases between them. Germline values: CDR1 SGHNT, CDR2 YYREEE (reference sequence).

The table lists this clonotype with many counts. This sequence joins TRBV6-5 and TRBJ2-3; weak D call: TRBD1 (6 bases). The V gene lost 2 bases and the J gene lost 1 base, with 16 bases spanning the gap. Per germline, CDR1 MNHEY and CDR2 SVGAGI. CDR3 length equals 17 residues. DNA of the CDR3: TGTGCCAGCAGTTACACCCCCAGGGGCGGTGGCACAGATACGCAGTATTTT. This codes for CASSYTPRGGGTDTQYF.

This clonotype appeared a few times. This sequence joins TRBV5-6 and TRBJ2-1, with TRBD1 identical over 11 bases. The CDR3 extends over 14 amino acids. CDR1 and CDR2 (germline): SGHDT, YYEEEE. V lost 2 bases to trimming and J lost 8 bases; unmatched junction nucleotides: 3. The DNA of the CDR3 is TGTGCCAGCAGCTTCGGACAGGGGGCTCATGAGCAGTTCTTC. As protein: CASSFGQGAHEQFF. Together with reference TRBV5-6 and TRBJ2-1, the CDR3 gives the full variable domain: DAGVTQSPTHLIKTRGQQVTLRCSPKSGHDTVSWYQQALGQGPQFIFQYYEEEERQRGNFPDRFSGHQFPNYSSELNVNALLLGDSALYLCASSFGQGAHEQFFGPGTRLTVL.

This clonotype was seen a few times. The chain combines TRBV11-2 with TRBJ2-7; 11 nucleotides match TRBD2. CDR1 and CDR2 from the germline V gene are SGHAT and FQNNGV. The CDR3 loop spans 15 amino acids. J lost 3 bases, V lost 4 bases, and 5 bases had no gene match. The CDR3 sequence: CASSSLAGGNYEQYF. The CDR3 nucleotides read TGTGCCAGCAGCTCGCTAGCGGGGGGTAACTACGAGCAGTACTTC.

The CDR3: CAISASGGEPYNEQFF. DNA for the CDR3: TGTGCCATCAGTGCTAGCGGGGGGGAGCCGTACAATGAGCAGTTCTTC. This chain links TRBV10-3 with TRBJ2-1, with TRBD2 identical over 12 bases. V lost 4 bases, J lost 4 bases, and 5 bases stayed unmatched. Germline CDR1 and CDR2: ENHRY and SYGVKD. The CDR3 extends over 16 amino acids.

This clonotype came up a few times. The chain carries TRBV27 and TRBJ1-6; unclear D gene. The CDR3 totals 15 residues. Per the germline V gene, CDR1 is MNHEY and CDR2 is SMNVEV (reference sequence). The V end lost 3 bases, the J end lost 7 bases, and 13 bases lay between the germline ends. CDR3 nucleotide sequence: TGTGCCAGCAGTTTCTGGGGAGATTTGAATTCACCCCTCCACTTT. It specifies CASSFWGDLNSPLHF.

The chain joins TRBV10-3 to TRBJ2-1; D unclear. Trimming removed 6 bases at V and 6 bases at J, with 15 bases between. The CDR3 totals 14 residues. CDR1 is ENHRY and CDR2 is SYGVKD in the germline V gene. CDR3 sequence: CAISTARVTNEQFF. The CDR3 nucleotides are TGTGCCATCAGCACGGCACGGGTGACCAATGAGCAGTTCTTC.

This chain connects TRBV5-1 to TRBJ2-1, with D hard to call. Trimming took off 5 bases at V and 8 bases at J, with 11 bases between the two ends. Per the germline V gene, CDR1 is SGHRS and CDR2 is YFSETQ. This CDR3 region has 12 residues. The CDR3 spells CASRFNRDEQFF. The CDR3, as DNA: TGCGCCAGCAGATTTAACCGAGATGAGCAGTTCTTC.

This clonotype was observed a handful of times. The rearrangement links TRBV7-9 to TRBJ2-7; possible D gene TRBD1, 6 bases. CDR3 length: 15 residues. Germline lookup yields CDR1 SEHNR and CDR2 FQNEAQ (reference sequence). Trimming removed 5 bases at V and 2 bases at J, with 16 bases between. CDR3 amino acids: CASSPGVGFPYEQYF. CDR3 bases: TGTGCCAGCAGCCCAGGGGTCGGTTTCCCCTACGAGCAGTACTTC. Full variable domain (outside the CDR3, taken from reference TRBV7-9 and TRBJ2-7): DTGVSQNPRHKITKRGQNVTFRCDPISEHNRLYWYRQTLGQGPEFLTYFQNEAQLEKSRLLSDRFSAERPKGSFSTLEIQRTEQGDSAMYLCASSPGVGFPYEQYFGPGTRLTVT.

The rearrangement links TRBV12-3 or TRBV12-4 to TRBJ2-2; the D is unclear. CDR3 size: 11 residues. Between the trimmed V and J ends, which lost 7 bases and 0 bases, there was a span of 0 bases. This CDR3 reads CASTNTGELFF. Written as DNA, the CDR3 is TGTGCCAGCACGAACACCGGGGAGCTGTTTTTT.

This clonotype has more than one count but fewer than ten. This chain links TRBV7-2 with TRBJ2-1; possible D gene TRBD2, 7 bases. This CDR3 spans 14 amino acids. Trimming cost V 3 bases and J 7 bases, with 13 bases left between them. Germline V lookup: CDR1 SGHTA, CDR2 FQGNSA. The CDR3 coding sequence is TGTGCCAGCAGCTTTGTGGGGGGGCGGAATGAGCAGTTCTTC. Protein sequence: CASSFVGGRNEQFF.